Listed below are T cell receptor beta chains from one sample, sequenced in a study of TIL therapy for anti-PD-1-resistant metastatic lung cancer. Profiled with immunoSEQ multiplex PCR; TCRdb holds only in-frame clones, not every one. The sample consists of 16,000 or so clones, 70% to 80% of them appearing once. The sample here was blood, taken at baseline. The receptors stem from a person between 25 and 79 years old with non-small cell lung cancer. The conserved cysteine and the conserved F or W are not part of the CDR3 here. Each record gives: V gene, J gene, CDR3 protein.

>TRBV10-3|TRBJ2-7
AIRDDRGGHEQY
>TRBV6-1|TRBJ2-1
ASSTGTGHNEQF
>TRBV4-3|TRBJ2-3
ASSQDLADTQY
>TRBV7-7|TRBJ2-1
ASSQRGGLAGLDEQF
>TRBV5-8|TRBJ2-5
ASSFSGQVLETQY
>TRBV2|TRBJ2-3
ASEGDHTQY
>TRBV28|TRBJ2-7
ASSSGQVSGEQY
>TRBV18|TRBJ2-1
ASSPEGLAYNEQF
>TRBV11-2|TRBJ2-3
ASSYGAGGLDTQY
>TRBV19|TRBJ1-5
ASSRTTSGSWQPQH